This T cell receptor (beta chain) is drawn from a study of control samples from healthy donors and cancer patients. Profiled with immunoSEQ multiplex PCR; TCRdb holds only in-frame clones, not every one. The repertoire holds about 130,000 clones, with around nine tenths as singletons. CDR3 length: 17 residues. V gave up 0 bases and J gave up 0 bases, with 12 bases separating them. Germline CDR1 is MGHRA and CDR2 is YSYEKL. The TCR sequence derives from a man between 18 and 35 years old in good health. This chain connects TRBV4-1 to TRBJ1-5, with D maybe TRBD1 (6 bases). The sequenced material came from blood. The chain's CDR3 is CASSQDSRTDSNQPQHF. The CDR3 DNA sequence: TGCGCCAGCAGCCAAGATAGTAGGACAGATAGCAATCAGCCCCAGCATTTT.